This T cell receptor beta chain was recorded in a study of high-grade serous ovarian cancer treatment subgroups. Study summary: Each sample yielded on average roughly 7,500 unique TCR beta rearrangements from approximately 15,000 reads.

Tumor samples were obtained before definitive surgery or chemotherapy. Libraries were prepared by immunoSEQ multiplex PCR; TCRdb keeps only in-frame clonotypes and omits some of them. Seen here are fewer than 4,000 clones, about 77% observed once, and the top ten hold about 8.2%. Germline trimming cut 6 bases from V and 7 bases from J; bases unmatched to any gene: 11. The CDR3 is made up of 16 amino acids. Germline loops: CDR1 SGHAT, CDR2 FQNNGV. V is TRBV11-2 and J is TRBJ2-7; TRBD2 agrees at 14 bases. The sample consisted of tumor tissue. The receptor was derived from a human donor with high-grade serous ovarian cancer. The CDR3 reads CASSPEGTSGRGEQYF. CDR3 nucleotide sequence: TGTGCCAGCAGTCCAGAGGGGACTAGCGGGAGAGGTGAGCAGTACTTC.